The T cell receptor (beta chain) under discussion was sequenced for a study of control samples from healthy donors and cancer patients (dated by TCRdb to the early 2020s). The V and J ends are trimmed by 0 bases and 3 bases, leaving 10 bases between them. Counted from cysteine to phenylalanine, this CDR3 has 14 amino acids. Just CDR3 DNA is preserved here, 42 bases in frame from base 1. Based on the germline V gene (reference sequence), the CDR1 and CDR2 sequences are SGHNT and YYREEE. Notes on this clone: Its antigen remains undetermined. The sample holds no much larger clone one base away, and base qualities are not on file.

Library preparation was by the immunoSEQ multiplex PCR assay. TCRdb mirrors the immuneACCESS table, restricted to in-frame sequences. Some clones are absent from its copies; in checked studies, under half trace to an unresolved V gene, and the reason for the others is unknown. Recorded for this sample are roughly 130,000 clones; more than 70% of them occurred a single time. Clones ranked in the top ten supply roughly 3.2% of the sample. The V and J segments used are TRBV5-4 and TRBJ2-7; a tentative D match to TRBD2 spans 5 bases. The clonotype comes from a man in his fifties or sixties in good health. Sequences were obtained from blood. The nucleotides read TGTGCCAGCAGCTTGGGAGGGAATAGCTACGAGCAGTACTTC. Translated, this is CASSLGGNSYEQYF.